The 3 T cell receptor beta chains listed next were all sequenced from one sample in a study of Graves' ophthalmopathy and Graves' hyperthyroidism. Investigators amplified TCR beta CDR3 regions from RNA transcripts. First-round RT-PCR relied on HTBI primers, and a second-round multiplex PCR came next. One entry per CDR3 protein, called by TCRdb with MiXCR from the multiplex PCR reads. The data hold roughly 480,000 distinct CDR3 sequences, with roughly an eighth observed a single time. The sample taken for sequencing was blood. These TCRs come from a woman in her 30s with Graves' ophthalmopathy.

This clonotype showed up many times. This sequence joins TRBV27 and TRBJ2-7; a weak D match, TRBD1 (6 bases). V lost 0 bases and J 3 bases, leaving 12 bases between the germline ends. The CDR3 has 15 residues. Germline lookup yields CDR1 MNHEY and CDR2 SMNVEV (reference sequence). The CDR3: CASSLSIPGVYEQYF. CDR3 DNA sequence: TGTGCCAGCAGTTTATCAATTCCAGGGGTCTACGAGCAGTACTTC.

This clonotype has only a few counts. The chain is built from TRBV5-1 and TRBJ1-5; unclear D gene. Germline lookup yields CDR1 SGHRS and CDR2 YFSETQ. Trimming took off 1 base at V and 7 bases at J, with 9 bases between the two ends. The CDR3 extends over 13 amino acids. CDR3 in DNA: TGCGCCAGCAGCTTGTTCCTAGTCCAGCCCCAGCATTTT. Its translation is CASSLFLVQPQHF.

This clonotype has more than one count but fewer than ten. The CDR3 here is CASFSGRARTGELFF. The CDR3 nucleotides read TGTGCCAGCTTTAGCGGGAGGGCCAGGACCGGGGAGCTGTTTTTT. The chain carries TRBV28 and TRBJ2-2; TRBD2 matches 11 bases. The germline V gene encodes CDR1 MDHEN and CDR2 SYDVKM. This CDR3 has 15 amino acids. The trim removed 8 bases at V and 5 bases at J, leaving 7 bases unmatched.